These 8 T cell receptor beta chains share one sample of origin, sequenced in a study of control samples from healthy donors and cancer patients (dated by TCRdb to 2020 to 2021). The library was produced with the immunoSEQ multiplex PCR assay. In its TCRdb copy, this immuneACCESS table keeps in-frame sequences only and misses some clones. Where compared with another copy, unresolved V genes explain less than half of these, and the others have no known cause. This sample gives 30,000 to 40,000 clones in total; 86% of them show up just once. The top ten clonotypes cover less than 2% of the sample. The sequencing sample was made of PBMCs. These receptors all come from a middle-aged woman with lung cancer.

The chain uses TRBV2 and TRBJ2-5; TRBD1 matches 9 bases. J was trimmed by 2 bases and V by 3 bases; bases with no gene match: 7. CDR3 size: 16 residues. In germline, CDR1 is SNHLY, CDR2 FYNNEI. Written as DNA, the CDR3 is TGTGCCAGCAGTGACGCTACAGGGGGCTGGCAAGAGACCCAGTACTTC. This codes for CASSDATGGWQETQYF.

This chain links TRBV5-6 with TRBJ2-7; D possibly corresponds to TRBD1 (6 bases). Germline CDR1 is SGHDT and CDR2 is YYEEEE. Trimming shortened V by 3 bases and J by 1 base, and 11 bases separated the two germline ends. This CDR3 is built from 14 residues. The CDR3 DNA sequence: TGTGCCAGCAGCTACCGGACAGTGTCCTACGAGCAGTACTTC. Encoded protein: CASSYRTVSYEQYF.

The rearrangement joins TRBV7-2 to TRBJ2-3; D ambiguous. CDR1 is SGHTA and CDR2 is FQGNSA in the germline V gene. The CDR3 covers 15 residues. Trimming cost V 5 bases and J 0 bases, with 12 bases left between them. This chain's CDR3 is CASSAQPSSTDTQYF. CDR3 coding DNA: TGTGCCAGCAGCGCCCAACCATCTAGCACAGATACGCAGTATTTT. The full variable domain, rest sourced from reference TRBV7-2 and TRBJ2-3, is GAGVSQSPSNKVTEKGKDVELRCDPISGHTALYWYRQSLGQGLEFLIYFQGNSAPDKSGLPSDRFSAERTGGSVSTLTIQRTQQEDSAVYLCASSAQPSSTDTQYFGPGTRLTVL.

The chain has TRBV6-5 and TRBJ1-5; 7 nucleotides align to TRBD1. The CDR3 has 14 amino acids. After removal of 5 bases from V and 5 bases from J, the junction contained 6 bases not matched to a gene. The germline gives CDR1 MNHEY, CDR2 SVGAGI. In nucleotides, the CDR3 is TGTGCCAGCAGTATACAGGGGCAGCATCAGCCCCAGCATTTT. Protein sequence: CASSIQGQHQPQHF.

The genes are TRBV11-3 and TRBJ1-1, with D perhaps TRBD1 (6 bases). The length of the CDR3 is 14 residues. V shed 5 bases and J shed 4 bases, with 14 bases lying between them. CDR1 and CDR2 from the germline V gene are SGHNT and YENEEA. CDR3 sequence reads: CASSPTRGSTEAFF. The CDR3 nucleotides are TGTGCCAGCAGCCCCACCAGGGGAAGCACTGAAGCTTTCTTT.

The J gene is TRBJ1-5, the V gene TRBV29-1; a possible D gene is TRBD1 (5 bases). Deletions cut 7 bases from V and 4 bases from J, with 11 bases between. Germline loops: CDR1 SQVTM, CDR2 ANQGSEA. The CDR3 length is 12 residues. DNA of the CDR3: TGCAGCGCGGGGGAGGCTAATCAGCCCCAGCATTTT. Its protein product is CSAGEANQPQHF.

The chain recombines TRBV6-1 with TRBJ2-1; D remains unclear. Trimming shortened V by 3 bases and J by 7 bases, and 7 bases separated the two germline ends. This CDR3 contains 12 residues. Germline-derived CDR1 and CDR2 are MNHNS and SASEGT. The CDR3 sequence is CASSDWGNEQFF. The CDR3 bases are TGTGCCAGCAGTGATTGGGGTAATGAGCAGTTCTTC.

The V and J genes are TRBV11-2 and TRBJ2-1; D possibly corresponds to TRBD1 (5 bases). Between the trimmed V and J ends, which lost 5 bases and 12 bases, there was a span of 14 bases. Germline CDR1 SGHAT, CDR2 FQNNGV. This CDR3 contains 12 residues. This chain's CDR3 is CASSPMGPGQFF. The DNA of the CDR3 is TGTGCCAGCAGCCCGATGGGGCCGGGGCAGTTCTTC.